This entry lists 17 T cell receptor beta chains sequenced from one sample in a study of regulatory T cells in long-lasting Graves disease (dated by TCRdb to the early 2020s). The library was obtained by multiplex PCR. The sequencer was an Illumina HiSeq 4000. To build TCR beta libraries, CDR3 regions were amplified by Arm-PCR using iRepertoire HTBI primers. TCRdb ran its own pipeline on the public reads, namely fastp trimming at Q25 and MiXCR clone calling, and kept in-frame beta chains. Rows are unified per CDR3 protein, each entry keeping the most common DNA and genes. The sample table shows roughly 500,000 distinct CDR3 sequences, and about 20% are seen once. Together, the top ten hold less than 15% of the sample. Read against the paper, the sample's time point label means: persistent/refractory GD, antithyroid drugs over 5 years with positive TRAb. RNA was extracted from PBMCs in TRIzol for both TCR sequencing and RNA sequencing.

The sample in question was peripheral blood mononuclear cells (PBMCs), obtained when the disease was refractory, from a patient treated with antithyroid drugs. These receptors came from a female donor with Graves disease.

The CDR3 loop is CAWSVGGGDQPQHF. The CDR3 coding sequence is TGTGCCTGGAGTGTTGGGGGAGGAGATCAGCCCCAGCATTTT. V usage is TRBV30 and J usage is TRBJ1-5, with a weak D call TRBD1 (5 bases). This CDR3 region has 14 residues. The germline V and J ends were trimmed by 0 bases and 5 bases, with 11 bases remaining between them. Germline CDR1 is GTSNPN and CDR2 is SVGIG (reference sequence).

This clonotype showed up many times. The chain uses TRBV2 and TRBJ2-7; TRBD2 matches 7 bases. Germline CDR1 and CDR2: SNHLY and FYNNEI. CDR3 length: 14 amino acids. The V and J ends lost 6 bases and 0 bases, in that order; junction bases with no gene match: 5. The CDR3 here is CASRTRDYSYEQYF. The CDR3 coding sequence is TGTGCCAGCAGAACCCGGGACTACTCCTACGAGCAGTACTTC.

This clonotype was seen at least ten times. The chain carries TRBV7-2 and TRBJ1-1; D gene uncertain. This CDR3 has 14 residues. Trimming shortened V by 4 bases and J by 2 bases, and 11 bases separated the two germline ends. Germline-derived CDR1 and CDR2 are SGHTA and FQGNSA. CDR3 sequence (DNA): TGTGCCAGCAGCTCGTCCGGGAGAAACACTGAAGCTTTCTTT. Protein sequence: CASSSSGRNTEAFF.

This sequence joins TRBV7-9 and TRBJ1-4; D is unresolved. V dropped 2 bases and J dropped 11 bases, with 15 bases sitting between them. The CDR3 totals 14 residues. Germline V gives CDR1 SEHNR, CDR2 FQNEAQ (reference sequence). CDR3 nucleotides: TGTGCCAGCAGCTTAAATGGTGGCTTTGGGAAACTGTTTTTT. It yields the protein CASSLNGGFGKLFF.

This clonotype has ten or more counts. The rearrangement joins TRBV11-2 to TRBJ2-7; 8 bases match TRBD1. With 3 bases clipped from V and 5 bases from J, the junction kept 6 bases outside the gene matches. The length of the CDR3 is 14 residues. Germline V gene data show CDR1 as SGHAT and CDR2 as FQNNGV. DNA for the CDR3: TGTGCCAGCAGCTTCCTGTCAGGGGGCGACGAGCAGTACTTC. This gives the protein CASSFLSGGDEQYF.

There are many counts of this clonotype. V gene TRBV11-1 combines with J gene TRBJ2-5; 7 positions agree with TRBD1. Germline loops: CDR1 SGHAT, CDR2 FQDESV (reference sequence). The CDR3 extends over 15 amino acids. V trimming: 5 bases; J trimming: 1 base; junction bases outside the gene matches: 7. The CDR3, as DNA: TGTGCCAGCAGCGCAACGGGACAGCCCCAAGAGACCCAGTACTTC. Its protein product is CASSATGQPQETQYF.

This clonotype came up a few times. The V gene is TRBV5-6, the J gene TRBJ2-5, with 8 nucleotides matching TRBD1. This CDR3 region has 14 residues. Germline V lookup: CDR1 SGHDT, CDR2 YYEEEE. The trim removed 0 bases at V and 5 bases at J, leaving 3 bases unmatched. The CDR3 loop is CASSLEDRVETQYF. CDR3 DNA sequence: TGTGCCAGCAGCTTGGAGGACAGGGTGGAGACCCAGTACTTC.

This clonotype was detected many times. This sequence joins TRBV12-3 or TRBV12-4 and TRBJ1-1; maybe TRBD1 (6 bases). This CDR3 comprises 12 residues. Trimming took off 4 bases at V and 11 bases at J, with 14 bases between the two ends. CDR3 protein: CASSSWTDLAFF. The CDR3 DNA is TGTGCCAGCAGTTCCTGGACAGATCTCGCTTTCTTT.

About this clonotype itself: A read error is possible here, since a much larger clone lies one base away. This sequence joins TRBV2 and TRBJ2-7; 14 nucleotides match TRBD2. The V gene's germline CDR1 is SNHLY and CDR2 FYNNEI. CDR3 length: 16 residues. CDR3 protein: CASIGTSGGGGYKQYF. CDR3 coding DNA: TGTGCCAGCATTGGGACTAGCGGGGGCGGTGGCTACAAGCAGTACTTC.

The V gene is TRBV27, the J gene TRBJ1-1; 8 nucleotides align to TRBD1. Germline V gene lookup returns CDR1 MNHEY and CDR2 SMNVEV (reference sequence). V lost 5 bases, J lost 4 bases, and 3 bases stayed unmatched. This CDR3 region has 13 residues. DNA of the CDR3: TGTGCCAGCAGTGGGACAGGAATCACTGAAGCTTTCTTT. Encoded protein: CASSGTGITEAFF.

V usage is TRBV3-1 and J usage is TRBJ1-2; no clear D gene. Deletions cut 0 bases from V and 13 bases from J, with 12 bases between. This CDR3 spans 12 amino acids. Per germline, CDR1 LGHDT and CDR2 YNNKEL (reference sequence). CDR3 DNA sequence: TGTGCCAGCAGCCAAGAAGGCAGGTTTTCCACCTTC. Translation gives CASSQEGRFSTF.

The rearrangement joins TRBV6-5 to TRBJ2-3; possibly TRBD1 for D (6 bases). V was trimmed by 2 bases and J by 9 bases, leaving 15 bases between them. Germline-derived CDR1 and CDR2 are MNHEY and SVGAGI. This CDR3 region has 14 residues. The CDR3 DNA reads TGTGCCAGCAGTTACGGGGGCTTAGAGAACACGCAGTATTTT. Its translation is CASSYGGLENTQYF.

This clonotype has at least ten counts. This chain joins TRBV28 and TRBJ2-7, with 9 bases fitting TRBD1. This CDR3 is built from 15 residues. Per germline, CDR1 MDHEN and CDR2 SYDVKM. V shed 5 bases and J 2 bases; nucleotides not matched to a gene: 7. The CDR3 region is CASSRGTGLTYEQYF. CDR3 DNA: TGTGCCAGCAGTCGCGGGACAGGGCTTACCTACGAGCAGTACTTC.

This clonotype was picked up many times. The chain couples TRBV28 to TRBJ2-5; D unresolved. Germline assignment: CDR1 MDHEN and CDR2 SYDVKM. The ends were cut back, 3 bases at V and 2 bases at J, with 7 bases in the middle. The CDR3 spans 13 residues. CDR3 bases: TGTGCCAGCAGTTTTCGGGCTCAAGAGACCCAGTACTTC. Its protein is CASSFRAQETQYF.

This clonotype came up many times. The genes are TRBV6-2 or TRBV6-3 and TRBJ1-5; no firm D call. The germline gives CDR1 MNHEY, CDR2 SVGEGT. Trimming stripped 2 bases from V and 5 bases from J, with 16 bases between. This CDR3 spans 16 amino acids. This CDR3 is CASSYAAWQRDQPQHF. The CDR3 nucleotides read TGTGCCAGCAGTTACGCCGCGTGGCAGAGGGATCAGCCCCAGCATTTT.

This clonotype was detected a few times. The chain is built from TRBV10-3 and TRBJ1-4; D possibly corresponds to TRBD1 (6 bases). The CDR3 loop spans 14 amino acids. V gave up 10 bases and J gave up 4 bases, with 16 bases separating them. From germline, CDR1 is ENHRY and CDR2 SYGVKD. The CDR3 sequence: CATRFGQHNEKLFF. The DNA for the CDR3 is TGTGCCACCAGATTCGGACAGCATAATGAAAAACTGTTTTTT.

The CDR3 sequence: CASSYAGPVVTEAFF. The CDR3 nucleotides are TGTGCCAGCAGTTACGCGGGACCGGTGGTCACTGAAGCTTTCTTT. This rearrangement joins TRBV6-2 or TRBV6-3 to TRBJ1-1, with D possibly TRBD1 on 5 matching bases. Germline V CDR1 and CDR2: MNHEY, SVGEGT. The ends were cut back, 2 bases at V and 4 bases at J, with 14 bases in the middle. The CDR3 extends over 15 amino acids.